This is a list of T cell receptor beta chains from one sample in a study of T cells in Graves' hyperthyroidism and ophthalmopathy. TCRdb independently ran MiXCR on the multiplex PCR reads; one entry per CDR3 protein. The sample lists about 720,000 distinct CDR3 sequences; around 19% were seen once. Input material: blood. The receptor set was obtained from a woman aged 50 to 60 with Graves' hyperthyroidism that later progressed to Graves' ophthalmopathy. CDR3s include the opening cysteine and the closing phenylalanine or tryptophan. Each record gives: V gene, clone size, D gene, J gene, CDR3 protein, CDR3 DNA. D genes are given only for firm matches. Clone sizes are given selectively: once, few, many, or a class where the clone is expanded.

>TRBV3-1|few|.|TRBJ1-5
CASSQSRNQPQHF
TGTGCCAGCAGCCAATCCCGCAATCAGCCCCAGCATTTT
>TRBV25-1|few|.|TRBJ2-3
CASSVGDSFTDTQYF
TGTGCCAGCAGTGTGGGGGACTCCTTCACAGATACGCAGTATTTT
>TRBV5-1|many|.|TRBJ2-3
CASSLRFDTQYF
TGCGCCAGCAGCCTTCGTTTTGATACGCAGTATTTT
>TRBV6-5|.|.|TRBJ1-1
CASSYSDKGITEAFF
TGTGCCAGCAGTTACTCGGACAAAGGGATAACTGAAGCTTTCTTT
>TRBV11-2|many|.|TRBJ2-5
CASSLERTTETQYF
TGTGCCAGCAGCTTAGAACGTACGACGGAGACCCAGTACTTC
>TRBV20-1|few|.|TRBJ2-5
CSATHEETQYF
TGCAGTGCTACCCACGAGGAGACCCAGTACTTC
>TRBV5-6|.|.|TRBJ2-7
CASSLFQGSYEQYF
TGTGCCAGCAGCCTTTTTCAGGGATCCTACGAGCAGTACTTC
>TRBV12-3/TRBV12-4|few|.|TRBJ2-3
CASRSNRGTDTQYF
TGTGCCAGCAGGTCAAACAGGGGCACAGATACGCAGTATTTT
>TRBV20-1|many|TRBD1|TRBJ1-5
CSAGTGQFAFQEPQHF
TGCAGTGCTGGGACGGGACAGTTCGCATTCCAGGAGCCCCAGCATTTT
>TRBV6-1|.|.|TRBJ1-2
CASSERSGHYGYTF
TGTGCCAGCAGTGAAAGATCAGGGCACTATGGCTACACCTTC
>TRBV6-2/TRBV6-3|.|TRBD2|TRBJ2-7
CASSLGGEGLEQYF
TGTGCCAGCAGCCTGGGGGGGGAGGGCCTCGAGCAGTACTTC
>TRBV3-1|few|.|TRBJ1-6
CASSQEGGNSPLHF
TGTGCCAGCAGCCAAGAAGGGGGGAATTCACCCCTCCACTTT
>TRBV20-1|many|TRBD2|TRBJ2-5
CSAARTSGGQETQYF
TGCAGTGCTGCCCGGACTAGCGGGGGGCAAGAGACCCAGTACTTC
>TRBV4-1|.|.|TRBJ1-1
CASSQEEGRSAFF
TGCGCCAGCAGCCAAGAGGAGGGAAGAAGTGCTTTCTTT
>TRBV7-2|few|TRBD1|TRBJ2-1
CASSIRLGQGYNEQFF
TGTGCCAGCAGTATACGGTTGGGACAGGGTTACAATGAGCAGTTCTTC
>TRBV12-5|many|.|TRBJ2-3
CASGSAGISTDTQYF
TGTGCTAGTGGTTCGGCGGGGATTAGCACAGATACGCAGTATTTT
>TRBV2|many|.|TRBJ1-2
CASSRDGDYGYTF
TGTGCCAGCAGTCGAGACGGTGATTATGGCTACACCTTC
>TRBV9|.|TRBD2|TRBJ2-5
CASSVGVRLAGDETQYF
TGTGCCAGCAGCGTAGGGGTCCGACTAGCGGGGGATGAGACCCAGTACTTC
>TRBV5-6|.|.|TRBJ1-1
CASSLEAQGFGEAFF
TGTGCCAGCAGCTTGGAGGCACAGGGATTCGGTGAAGCTTTCTTT
>TRBV19|few|TRBD1|TRBJ1-2
CASSFAGTGDYNYGYTF
TGTGCCAGTAGTTTTGCCGGGACAGGAGACTATAACTATGGCTACACCTTC
>TRBV20-1|.|.|TRBJ2-7
CSARTLPHEQYF
TGCAGTGCTAGGACTTTACCCCACGAGCAGTACTTC
>TRBV20-1|.|.|TRBJ2-2
CSAREGRGPNTGELFF
TGCAGTGCTAGAGAGGGGCGGGGGCCGAACACCGGGGAGCTGTTTTTT
>TRBV4-2|.|TRBD2|TRBJ2-5
CASSQDRSTSGGLSGPETQYF
TGTGCCAGCAGCCAAGATCGATCTACTAGCGGGGGCCTATCTGGGCCGGAGACCCAGTACTTC
>TRBV11-2|many|.|TRBJ2-3
CASSLQVQVADTQYF
TGTGCCAGCAGCCTTCAAGTACAGGTCGCAGATACGCAGTATTTT
>TRBV2|few|.|TRBJ2-2
CASSEIATLNTGELFF
TGTGCCAGCAGTGAAATTGCCACTCTTAACACCGGGGAGCTGTTTTTT
>TRBV5-6|.|.|TRBJ1-1
CASSLGGNVYTEAFF
TGTGCCAGCAGCTTGGGAGGGAATGTGTACACTGAAGCTTTCTTT
>TRBV18|many|.|TRBJ2-3
CASFGGTGTDTQYF
TGTGCCAGCTTCGGAGGGACGGGCACAGATACGCAGTATTTT
>TRBV3-1|many|.|TRBJ1-2
CASSQEGTYGYTF
TGTGCCAGCAGCCAAGAGGGGACGTATGGCTACACCTTC